The rows below give T cell receptor beta chains drawn from one sample of a study of cytomegalovirus exposure and HLA in healthy donors. Profiled with immunoSEQ multiplex PCR; TCRdb holds only in-frame clones, not every one. The sample shows roughly 190,000 clones, around 78% of them seen only once. The sequenced material came from PBMCs. These TCRs come from a woman aged 25 to 39 in good health and CMV-seropositive. Each CDR3 is given with its conserved first and last residue. Fields, in order: J gene, D gene, clone size, V gene, CDR3 DNA, CDR3 protein. A D gene is named only where the DNA matches it firmly. Clone sizes are given selectively: once, few, many, or a class where the clone is expanded.

J: TRBJ2-3; D: TRBD2; size: .; V: TRBV4-2; DNA: TGTGCCAGCAGCCAAGAGGAGCGGGGGGGGCGGGCAGATACGCAGTATTTT; CDR3: CASSQEERGGRADTQYF
J: TRBJ1-1; D: .; size: .; V: TRBV14; DNA: TGTGCCAGCAGCCTCGGCGGCGGATCGAACACTGAAGCTTTCTTT; CDR3: CASSLGGGSNTEAFF
J: TRBJ2-3; D: TRBD2; size: .; V: TRBV5-1; DNA: TGCGCCAGCAGCTTGATGACTAGCGGGAGGGTCGGCACAGATACGCAGTATTTT; CDR3: CASSLMTSGRVGTDTQYF
J: TRBJ2-1; D: .; size: .; V: TRBV25-1; DNA: TGTGCCAGCAGTGGGGGGCGCTCAAATGAGCAGTTCTTC; CDR3: CASSGGRSNEQFF
J: TRBJ2-5; D: TRBD2; size: .; V: TRBV18; DNA: TGTGCCAGCTCACCAGAGACTAGCGGGGCCAAAGAGACCCAGTACTTC; CDR3: CASSPETSGAKETQYF
J: TRBJ2-1; D: TRBD2; size: .; V: TRBV6-1; DNA: TGTGCCAGCAGTTTGACTAGCGGGAGTGGAGGTGAGCAGTTCTTC; CDR3: CASSLTSGSGGEQFF
J: TRBJ1-2; D: TRBD1; size: once; V: TRBV30; DNA: TGTGCCTGTTCAACAGGGGACTATGGCTACACCTTC; CDR3: CACSTGDYGYTF
J: TRBJ2-1; D: .; size: .; V: TRBV30; DNA: TGTGCCTGGAGTCTAGGGGATTTAAATGAGCAGTTCTTC; CDR3: CAWSLGDLNEQFF
J: TRBJ2-5; D: .; size: .; V: TRBV15; DNA: TGTGCCACCAGCAGCGGTGGGCTCCGAGAGACCCAGTACTTC; CDR3: CATSSGGLRETQYF
J: TRBJ1-2; D: TRBD1; size: once; V: TRBV27; DNA: TGTGCCAGCAGTTTATCTCCGGGACAGGCGTACTATGGCTACACCTTC; CDR3: CASSLSPGQAYYGYTF
J: TRBJ2-1; D: TRBD2; size: .; V: TRBV7-6; DNA: TGTGCCAACAGCTTAGTTGCAGGACTAGGGGACAATGAGCAGTTCTTC; CDR3: CANSLVAGLGDNEQFF
J: TRBJ2-1; D: .; size: .; V: TRBV28; DNA: TGTGCCAGCAGTGCTACCCGGGACATCCATGAGCAGTTCTTC; CDR3: CASSATRDIHEQFF
J: TRBJ2-2; D: .; size: .; V: TRBV6-6; DNA: TGTGCCAGCAGTTACTCCTTGACTGTCACCGGGGAGCTGTTTTTT; CDR3: CASSYSLTVTGELFF
J: TRBJ2-3; D: TRBD2; size: once; V: TRBV7-3; DNA: TGTGCCAGCAGCTTAAGAGCGGGAAGCACAGATACGCAGTATTTT; CDR3: CASSLRAGSTDTQYF
J: TRBJ2-1; D: TRBD1; size: .; V: TRBV7-6; DNA: TGTGCCAGCAGCCCCTCCTTCCTGACAGGGCCCAATGAGCAGTTCTTC; CDR3: CASSPSFLTGPNEQFF
J: TRBJ2-5; D: TRBD2; size: .; V: TRBV5-4; DNA: TGTGCCAGCAGCTTGTGGGTAGCGGGGGAAGAGACCCAGTACTTC; CDR3: CASSLWVAGEETQYF
J: TRBJ2-3; D: TRBD1; size: .; V: TRBV20-1; DNA: TGCAGTGCGGGGACAGCAGATACGCAGTATTTT; CDR3: CSAGTADTQYF
J: TRBJ2-7; D: .; size: few; V: TRBV28; DNA: TGTGCCAGCAGTCCCCCGCAGGGCTCCTACGAGCAGTACTTC; CDR3: CASSPPQGSYEQYF
J: TRBJ1-1; D: .; size: .; V: TRBV5-6; DNA: TGTGCCAGCAGCTTGCCCTTGGCAGGAGAAGCTTTCTTT; CDR3: CASSLPLAGEAFF
J: TRBJ1-2; D: .; size: .; V: TRBV30; DNA: TGTGCCTGGAGTCGTATGCCCCGGACCGGGGAGCATGGCTACACCTTC; CDR3: CAWSRMPRTGEHGYTF
J: TRBJ2-7; D: TRBD1; size: .; V: TRBV7-2; DNA: TGTGCCAGCAGCGCCCGACAGGGGGTTGGGGAGCAGTACTTC; CDR3: CASSARQGVGEQYF
J: TRBJ2-3; D: .; size: few; V: TRBV7-3; DNA: TGTGCCAGCAGCCTACAGGGGGGGCCAGATACGCAGTATTTT; CDR3: CASSLQGGPDTQYF
J: TRBJ2-7; D: .; size: .; V: TRBV27; DNA: TGTGCCAGCAGTTTATTAGGCCCCAGCAGGGAAGAGAAGGAGAAGCAGTACTTC; CDR3: CASSLLGPSREEKEKQYF
J: TRBJ2-1; D: .; size: .; V: TRBV5-1; DNA: TGCGCCAGCAGCTCCCGGGACTCCTCCTACAATGAGCAGTTCTTC; CDR3: CASSSRDSSYNEQFF
J: TRBJ2-5; D: .; size: .; V: TRBV4-1; DNA: TGCGCCAGCAGCCAGAGATCGACAGAGCAAGAGACCCAGTACTTC; CDR3: CASSQRSTEQETQYF
J: TRBJ1-4; D: .; size: .; V: TRBV5-4; DNA: TGTGCCAGCAGCCCGGGCCGAGGGAATGAAAAACTGTTTTTT; CDR3: CASSPGRGNEKLFF
J: TRBJ2-5; D: .; size: .; V: TRBV12-5; DNA: TGTGCTAGTGGTTTGGTTCGGGGGTCAGAGACCCAGTACTTC; CDR3: CASGLVRGSETQYF
J: TRBJ2-6; D: .; size: .; V: TRBV10-3; DNA: TGTGCCATCAAGGAGGGAGCCGGGGCCAACGTCCTGACTTTC; CDR3: CAIKEGAGANVLTF
J: TRBJ1-2; D: .; size: .; V: TRBV19; DNA: TGTGCCAGTATTTCCCTGGGGCCTGCTAACTATGGCTACACCTTC; CDR3: CASISLGPANYGYTF
J: TRBJ2-1; D: .; size: .; V: TRBV25-1; DNA: TGTGCCAGCAGTGAATATACGGGAGTCAGCTCCTACAATGAGCAGTTCTTC; CDR3: CASSEYTGVSSYNEQFF
J: TRBJ2-1; D: TRBD1; size: .; V: TRBV6-1; DNA: TGTGCCAGCAGCACAGGGGTCAATGAGCAGTTCTTC; CDR3: CASSTGVNEQFF
J: TRBJ2-1; D: .; size: .; V: TRBV7-8; DNA: TGTGCCAGCAGCTTGAAATTGGTCGGCAATGAGCAGTTCTTC; CDR3: CASSLKLVGNEQFF
J: TRBJ2-7; D: TRBD2; size: .; V: TRBV30; DNA: TGTGCCTGGAGGGTCTGGCGGGAGGACTCCTACGAGCAGTACTTC; CDR3: CAWRVWREDSYEQYF
J: TRBJ1-4; D: .; size: .; V: TRBV15; DNA: TGTGCCACCAGCAGAGATCTATGGACTAATGAAAAACTGTTTTTT; CDR3: CATSRDLWTNEKLFF
J: TRBJ1-1; D: .; size: .; V: TRBV19; DNA: TGTGCCAGTAGTACCCGGCTGGTGACAGGCCATGCAATGAACACTGAAGCTTTCTTT; CDR3: CASSTRLVTGHAMNTEAFF
J: TRBJ1-4; D: .; size: .; V: TRBV18; DNA: TGTGCCAGCTCCCCCTCGGGGGGCGTCGGAGAAAAACTGTTTTTT; CDR3: CASSPSGGVGEKLFF
J: TRBJ1-6; D: .; size: .; V: TRBV27; DNA: TGTGCCAGCAGTGCAGGGGTCCCTAATTCACCCCTCCACTTT; CDR3: CASSAGVPNSPLHF
J: TRBJ2-7; D: .; size: .; V: TRBV6-5; DNA: TGTGCCAGCAGTTACTCAGGAAAGCGGAGCTACGAGCAGTACTTC; CDR3: CASSYSGKRSYEQYF
J: TRBJ2-7; D: TRBD1; size: few; V: TRBV6-6; DNA: TGTGCCAGCAGTCAACTAGGGACAGGGGGACGGAACGAGCAGTACTTC; CDR3: CASSQLGTGGRNEQYF